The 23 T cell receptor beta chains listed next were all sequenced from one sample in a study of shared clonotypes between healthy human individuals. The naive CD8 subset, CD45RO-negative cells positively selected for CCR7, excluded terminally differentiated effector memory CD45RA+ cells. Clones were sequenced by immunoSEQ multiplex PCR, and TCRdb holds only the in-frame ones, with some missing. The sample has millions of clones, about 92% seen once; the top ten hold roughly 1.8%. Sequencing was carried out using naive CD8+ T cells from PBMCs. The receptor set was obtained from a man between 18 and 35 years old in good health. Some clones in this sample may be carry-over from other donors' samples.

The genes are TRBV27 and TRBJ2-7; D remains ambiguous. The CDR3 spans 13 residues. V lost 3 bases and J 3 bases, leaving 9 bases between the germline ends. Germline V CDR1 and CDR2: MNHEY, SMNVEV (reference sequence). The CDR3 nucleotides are TGTGCCAGCAGTTTTGGACCGGGCTACGAGCAGTACTTC. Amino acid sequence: CASSFGPGYEQYF.

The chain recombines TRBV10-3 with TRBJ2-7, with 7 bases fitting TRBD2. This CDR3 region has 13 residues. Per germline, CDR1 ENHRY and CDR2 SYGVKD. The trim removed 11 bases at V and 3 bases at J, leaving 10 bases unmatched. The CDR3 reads CAVLAWEGYEQYF. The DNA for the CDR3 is TGTGCCGTGTTGGCTTGGGAGGGCTACGAGCAGTACTTC.

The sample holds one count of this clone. The CDR3 reads CASSSRKTGIEETQYF. The DNA of the CDR3 is TGTGCCAGCAGCTCCCGAAAGACAGGGATTGAAGAGACCCAGTACTTC. The chain employs TRBV7-9 and TRBJ2-5; TRBD1 matches 7 bases. The V and J ends lost 4 bases and 3 bases, in that order; junction bases with no gene match: 11. The CDR3 totals 16 residues. CDR1 and CDR2 from the germline V gene are SEHNR and FQNEAQ (reference sequence).

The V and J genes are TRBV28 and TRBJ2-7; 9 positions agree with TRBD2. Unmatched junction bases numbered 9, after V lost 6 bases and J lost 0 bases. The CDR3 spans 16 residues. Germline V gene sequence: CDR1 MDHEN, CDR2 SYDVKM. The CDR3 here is CASSLDRREGSYEQYF. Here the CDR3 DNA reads TGTGCCAGCAGCTTGGATCGGCGGGAGGGCTCCTACGAGCAGTACTTC.

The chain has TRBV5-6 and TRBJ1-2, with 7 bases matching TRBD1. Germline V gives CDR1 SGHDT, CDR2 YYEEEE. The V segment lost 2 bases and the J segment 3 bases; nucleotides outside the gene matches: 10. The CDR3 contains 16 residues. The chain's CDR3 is CASSLGYGTEDYGYTF. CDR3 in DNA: TGTGCCAGCAGCTTAGGATACGGGACAGAGGACTATGGCTACACCTTC.

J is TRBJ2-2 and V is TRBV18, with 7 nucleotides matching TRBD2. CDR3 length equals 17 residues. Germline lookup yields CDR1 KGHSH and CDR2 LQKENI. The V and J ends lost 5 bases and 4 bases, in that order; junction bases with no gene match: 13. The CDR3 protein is CASSNRLAEDPTGELFF. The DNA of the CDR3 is TGTGCCAGCTCAAACCGACTAGCTGAGGACCCCACCGGGGAGCTGTTTTTT.

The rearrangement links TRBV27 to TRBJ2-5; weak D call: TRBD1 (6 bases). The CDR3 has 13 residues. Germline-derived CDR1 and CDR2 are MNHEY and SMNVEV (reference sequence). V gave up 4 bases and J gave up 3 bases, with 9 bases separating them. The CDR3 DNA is TGTGCCAGCAGTTCACGGGACAAAGAGACCCAGTACTTC. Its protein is CASSSRDKETQYF.

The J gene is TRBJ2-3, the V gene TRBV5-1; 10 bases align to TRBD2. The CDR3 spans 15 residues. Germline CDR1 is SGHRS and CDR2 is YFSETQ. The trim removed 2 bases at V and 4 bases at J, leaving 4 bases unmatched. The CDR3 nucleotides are TGCGCCAGCAGCTTTCCTAGCGGGAGAGCAGATACGCAGTATTTT. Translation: CASSFPSGRADTQYF. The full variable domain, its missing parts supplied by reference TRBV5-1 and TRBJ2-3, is KAGVTQTPRYLIKTRGQQVTLSCSPISGHRSVSWYQQTPGQGLQFLFEYFSETQRNKGNFPGRFSGRQFSNSRSEMNVSTLELGDSALYLCASSFPSGRADTQYFGPGTRLTVL.

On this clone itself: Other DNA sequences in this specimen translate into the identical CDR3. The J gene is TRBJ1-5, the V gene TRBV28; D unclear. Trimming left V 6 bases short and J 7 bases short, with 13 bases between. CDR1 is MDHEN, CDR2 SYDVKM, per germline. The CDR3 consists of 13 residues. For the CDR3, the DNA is TGTGCCAGCAGCTCCCGAGGGCGGCAGCCCCAGCATTTT. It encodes CASSSRGRQPQHF.

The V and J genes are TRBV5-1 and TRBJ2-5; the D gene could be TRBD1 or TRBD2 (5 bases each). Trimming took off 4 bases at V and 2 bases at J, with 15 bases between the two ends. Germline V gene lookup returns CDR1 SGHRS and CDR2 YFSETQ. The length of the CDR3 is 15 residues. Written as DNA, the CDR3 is TGCGCCAGCAGCCAAACGCCGGGACGTCAAGAGACCCAGTACTTC. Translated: CASSQTPGRQETQYF.

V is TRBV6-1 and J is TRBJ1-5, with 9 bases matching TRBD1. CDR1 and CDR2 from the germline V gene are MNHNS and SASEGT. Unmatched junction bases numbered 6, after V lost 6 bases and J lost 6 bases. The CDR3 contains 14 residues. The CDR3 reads CASRPGQGAQPQHF. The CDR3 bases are TGTGCCAGCAGGCCGGGACAGGGTGCTCAGCCCCAGCATTTT.

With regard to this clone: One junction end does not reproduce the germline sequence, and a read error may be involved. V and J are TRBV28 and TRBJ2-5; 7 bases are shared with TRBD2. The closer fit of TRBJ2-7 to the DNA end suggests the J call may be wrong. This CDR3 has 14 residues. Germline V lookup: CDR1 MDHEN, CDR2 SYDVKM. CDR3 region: CATSFAERGYEQYF. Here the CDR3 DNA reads TGTGCCACCAGTTTCGCGGAGCGGGGCTACGAGCAGTACTTC.

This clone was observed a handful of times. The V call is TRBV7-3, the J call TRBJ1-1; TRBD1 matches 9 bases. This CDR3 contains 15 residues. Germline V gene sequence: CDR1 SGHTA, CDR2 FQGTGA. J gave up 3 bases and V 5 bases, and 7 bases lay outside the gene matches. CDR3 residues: CASSGTGRADTEAFF. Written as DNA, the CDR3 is TGTGCCAGCAGCGGGACAGGGAGGGCGGACACTGAAGCTTTCTTT.

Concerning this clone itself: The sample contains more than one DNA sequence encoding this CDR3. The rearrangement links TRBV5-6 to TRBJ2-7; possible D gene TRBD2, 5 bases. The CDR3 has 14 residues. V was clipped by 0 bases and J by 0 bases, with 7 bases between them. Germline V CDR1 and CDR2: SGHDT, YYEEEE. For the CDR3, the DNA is TGTGCCAGCAGCTTGGGGGCGGGCTCCTACGAGCAGTACTTC. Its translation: CASSLGAGSYEQYF.

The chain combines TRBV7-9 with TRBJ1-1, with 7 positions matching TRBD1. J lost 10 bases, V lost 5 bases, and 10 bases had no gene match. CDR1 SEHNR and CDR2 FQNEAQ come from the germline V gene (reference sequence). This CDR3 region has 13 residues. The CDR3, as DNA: TGTGCCAGCAGCCCTGACAGGGACGGGAGAGCTTTCTTT. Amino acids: CASSPDRDGRAFF.

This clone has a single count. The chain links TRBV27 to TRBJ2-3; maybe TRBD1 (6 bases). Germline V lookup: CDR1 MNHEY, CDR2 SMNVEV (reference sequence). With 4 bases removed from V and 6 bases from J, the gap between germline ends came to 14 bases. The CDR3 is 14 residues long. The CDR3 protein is CASSSINREDTQYF. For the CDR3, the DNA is TGTGCCAGCAGTTCAATCAACAGGGAGGATACGCAGTATTTT.

CDR3 in DNA: TGTGCCAGCAGCGAGACTAGCGGGAGAGCCGAGCAGTACTTC. Its translation is CASSETSGRAEQYF. The genes are TRBV9 and TRBJ2-7; 12 bases match TRBD2. Per germline, CDR1 SGDLS and CDR2 YYNGEE. CDR3 length: 14 residues. V lost 3 bases and J lost 6; bases outside the gene matches: 4. Drawing the rest from reference TRBV9 and TRBJ2-7, the complete variable domain is DSGVTQTPKHLITATGQRVTLRCSPRSGDLSVYWYQQSLDQGLQFLIQYYNGEERAKGNILERFSAQQFPDLHSELNLSSLELGDSALYFCASSETSGRAEQYFGPGTRLTVT.

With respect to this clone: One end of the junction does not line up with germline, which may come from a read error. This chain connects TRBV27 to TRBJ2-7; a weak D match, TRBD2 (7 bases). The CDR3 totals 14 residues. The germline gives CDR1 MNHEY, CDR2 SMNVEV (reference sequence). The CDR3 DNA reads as TGTGCCAGCAGTTTATGGGGGGGCTCCCACGAGCAGTACTTC. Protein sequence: CASSLWGGSHEQYF.

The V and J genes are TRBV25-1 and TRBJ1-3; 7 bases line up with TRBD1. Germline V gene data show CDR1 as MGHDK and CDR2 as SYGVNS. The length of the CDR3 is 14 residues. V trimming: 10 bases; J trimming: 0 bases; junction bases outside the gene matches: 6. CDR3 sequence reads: CATKGGRSGNTIYF. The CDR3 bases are TGTGCCACCAAAGGGGGCCGCTCTGGAAACACCATATATTTT.

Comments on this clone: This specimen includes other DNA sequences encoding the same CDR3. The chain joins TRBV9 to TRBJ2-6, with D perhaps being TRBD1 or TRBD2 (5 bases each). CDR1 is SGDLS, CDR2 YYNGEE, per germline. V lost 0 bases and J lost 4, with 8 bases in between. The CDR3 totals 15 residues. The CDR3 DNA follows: TGTGCCAGCAGCGTAGCAGGGACCGGGGCCAACGTCCTGACTTTC. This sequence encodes CASSVAGTGANVLTF.

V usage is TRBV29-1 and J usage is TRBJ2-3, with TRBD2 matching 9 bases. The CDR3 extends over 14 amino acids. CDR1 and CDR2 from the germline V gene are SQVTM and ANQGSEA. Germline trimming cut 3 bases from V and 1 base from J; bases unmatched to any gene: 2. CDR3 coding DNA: TGCAGCGTTGATGGCGGGAGGGGCACAGATACGCAGTATTTT. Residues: CSVDGGRGTDTQYF.

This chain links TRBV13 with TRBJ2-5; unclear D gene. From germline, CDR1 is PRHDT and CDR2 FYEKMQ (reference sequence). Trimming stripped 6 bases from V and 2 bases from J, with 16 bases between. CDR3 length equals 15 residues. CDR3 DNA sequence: TGTGCCAGCAGACTGGCCGACCTCCTACAAGAGACCCAGTACTTC. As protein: CASRLADLLQETQYF.

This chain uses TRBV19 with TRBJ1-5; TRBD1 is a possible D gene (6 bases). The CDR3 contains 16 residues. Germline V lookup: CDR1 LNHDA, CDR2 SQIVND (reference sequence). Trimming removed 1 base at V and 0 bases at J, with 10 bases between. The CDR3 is CASSIANRDSNQPQHF. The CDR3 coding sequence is TGTGCCAGTAGTATAGCCAACAGGGATAGCAATCAGCCCCAGCATTTT.